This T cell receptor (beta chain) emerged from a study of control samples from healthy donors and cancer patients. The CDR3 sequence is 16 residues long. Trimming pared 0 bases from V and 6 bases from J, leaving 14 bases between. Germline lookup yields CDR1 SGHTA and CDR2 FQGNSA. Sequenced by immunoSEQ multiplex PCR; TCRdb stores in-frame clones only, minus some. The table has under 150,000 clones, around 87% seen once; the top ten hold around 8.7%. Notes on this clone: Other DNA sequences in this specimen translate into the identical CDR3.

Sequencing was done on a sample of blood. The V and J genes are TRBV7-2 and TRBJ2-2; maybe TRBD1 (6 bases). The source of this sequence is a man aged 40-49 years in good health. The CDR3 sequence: CASSLAGASLPGELFF. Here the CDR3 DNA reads TGTGCCAGCAGCTTAGCGGGGGCAAGCCTACCCGGGGAGCTGTTTTTT. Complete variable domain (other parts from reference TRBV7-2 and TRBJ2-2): GAGVSQSPSNKVTEKGKDVELRCDPISGHTALYWYRQSLGQGLEFLIYFQGNSAPDKSGLPSDRFSAERTGGSVSTLTIQRTQQEDSAVYLCASSLAGASLPGELFFGEGSRLTVL.